This T cell receptor (beta chain) was recorded in a study of shared clonotypes between healthy human individuals. All participating donors were Caucasian adults from Nashville, Tennessee. Per germline, CDR1 LNHDA and CDR2 SQIVND (reference sequence). CDR3 length equals 15 residues. The V gene lost 6 bases and the J gene lost 0 bases, with 15 bases spanning the gap. Generated by immunoSEQ multiplex PCR, the TCRdb table keeps only in-frame clones and is missing some. The repertoire consists of 85,000 to 100,000 clones, with almost 70% occurring once and the leading ten covering 45% to 55%. In this sample, this clone turned up once.

Sample: memory CD8+ T cells sorted from blood. Subset defined: CD45RO+ cells pooled with CCR7-negative TemRA cells. This sequence originates from a man aged 30 to 39 in good health. This chain uses TRBV19 with TRBJ2-7, with D perhaps matching TRBD1 (6 bases). The CDR3, as DNA: TGTGCCAGTAGACGGACAGTCGGGCTCTCCTACGAGCAGTACTTC. It codes for CASRRTVGLSYEQYF.